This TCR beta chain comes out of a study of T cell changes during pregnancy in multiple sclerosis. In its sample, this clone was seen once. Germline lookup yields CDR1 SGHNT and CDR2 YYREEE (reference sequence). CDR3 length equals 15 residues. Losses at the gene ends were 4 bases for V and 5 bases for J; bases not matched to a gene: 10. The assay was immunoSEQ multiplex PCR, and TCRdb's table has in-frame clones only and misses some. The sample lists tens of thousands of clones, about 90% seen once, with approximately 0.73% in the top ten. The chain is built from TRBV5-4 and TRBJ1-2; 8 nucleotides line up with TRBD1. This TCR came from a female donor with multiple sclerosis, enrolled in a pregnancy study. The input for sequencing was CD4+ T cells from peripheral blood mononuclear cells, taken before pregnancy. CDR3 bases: TGTGCCAGCAGCCCACGACAGGGGAGGGGATATGGCTACACCTTC. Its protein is CASSPRQGRGYGYTF.